The entry below gives a single T cell receptor beta chain sequence along with its context. Germline V CDR1 and CDR2: LGHNA, YSLEER. CDR3 length: 18 amino acids. V was clipped by 3 bases and J by 9 bases; unmatched bases: 11. The record originates from a study of shared clonotypes between healthy human individuals. Data came from immunoSEQ multiplex PCR; TCRdb stores just in-frame clones and leaves some out. This sample has over a million clones, with 75% to 80% found just once. Input material: memory CD4+ T cells from PBMCs. The subset was: CD45RA-negative fraction. The TCR was taken from a man between 18 and 29 years old in good health. Some clones in this sample may be carry-over from other donors' samples. The chain joins TRBV4-3 to TRBJ2-1; 16 nucleotides agree with TRBD2. CDR3 sequence: CASSHATGLAGGLGEQFF. DNA of the CDR3: TGCGCCAGCAGCCACGCAACGGGACTAGCGGGAGGGCTGGGTGAGCAGTTCTTC.